The clone carrying this T cell receptor (beta chain) occurred a few times. The antigen is not known. Primed by a sample-barcoded 5' primer and a J-beta primer mix, a second PCR proceeded for 7 to 11 cycles. TCRdb redid the calling of the 5' RACE reads with MiXCR, one entry per CDR3 protein. The repertoire holds around 820,000 distinct CDR3 sequences, with 20% to 25% as singletons. This record comes from a study of blood T cells in healthy people across ages. Study results and limitations: Age showed a roughly linear inverse relationship with TCR beta diversity per million T cells.

CDR1 SGHTA and CDR2 FQGNSA come from the germline V gene. The V end lost 2 bases, the J end lost 3 bases, and 14 bases lay between the germline ends. CDR3 length: 16 residues. These records were also assigned to another study, of T cells of mothers and their children.

This TCR was recovered from a boy younger than 18 in good health. The V and J genes are TRBV7-2 and TRBJ2-1, with TRBD2 as a possible D gene (6 bases). Source material: blood. The CDR3 protein is CASSLSTGRIYNEQFF. CDR3 DNA sequence: TGTGCCAGCAGCTTAAGTACCGGGAGAATCTACAATGAGCAGTTCTTC.